Below, 10 T cell receptor beta chains from the same sample are listed, as sequenced in a study of T cell responses to AZD1222 COVID-19 vaccine. Repertoires were generated with immunoSEQ multiplex PCR, while TCRdb's copy carries only in-frame clones and drops some. This sample carries about 94,000 clones, 85% of them seen once, and the ten largest clones take about 4.5%. The sample in question was peripheral blood, obtained 28 days after the second AZD1222 dose. These receptors were taken from an adult who received the AZD1222 COVID-19 vaccine.

A single count supports this clone. The rearrangement uses TRBV5-1 and TRBJ1-1; perhaps TRBD1 as D (6 bases). This CDR3 contains 16 residues. V was shortened by 3 bases and J by 0 bases, with 15 bases between the two germline ends. CDR1 SGHRS and CDR2 YFSETQ come from the germline V gene. The CDR3 loop is CASSSRGTMVNTEAFF. CDR3 nucleotide sequence: TGCGCCAGCAGCTCCAGGGGAACCATGGTGAACACTGAAGCTTTCTTT.

The chain carries TRBV10-3 and TRBJ2-7; no clear D gene. Germline-derived CDR1 and CDR2 are ENHRY and SYGVKD. V shed 0 bases and J shed 5 bases, with 2 bases lying between them. The CDR3 contains 11 residues. The CDR3, as DNA: TGTGCCATCAGTGAGTCGCACGAGCAGTACTTC. Protein product: CAISESHEQYF.

This rearrangement joins TRBV30 to TRBJ1-1, with D possibly being TRBD1 (5 bases). The CDR3 extends over 13 amino acids. The V gene's germline CDR1 is GTSNPN and CDR2 SVGIG (reference sequence). V shed 2 bases and J shed 0 bases, with 7 bases lying between them. Here the CDR3 reads CAWSRQMNTEAFF. The CDR3 region has the DNA TGTGCCTGGAGTCGACAGATGAACACTGAAGCTTTCTTT.

This clone was observed a few times. The rearrangement uses TRBV28 and TRBJ2-3, with TRBD1 identical over 10 bases. After removal of 3 bases from V and 4 bases from J, the junction contained 4 bases not matched to a gene. CDR3 length: 15 residues. Germline loops: CDR1 MDHEN, CDR2 SYDVKM. The CDR3 DNA is TGTGCCAGCAGTTTTGACAGGGGGCCGGCAGATACGCAGTATTTT. Its translation: CASSFDRGPADTQYF.

The rearrangement links TRBV28 to TRBJ1-1; D unresolved. The CDR3 contains 13 residues. V was cut by 4 bases and J by 1 base, with 7 bases left in between. The germline V gene encodes CDR1 MDHEN and CDR2 SYDVKM. The CDR3 is CASSYTTNTEAFF. Here the CDR3 DNA reads TGTGCCAGCAGTTATACCACGAACACTGAAGCTTTCTTT.

This chain links TRBV7-3 with TRBJ2-2, with 7 bases fitting TRBD1. This CDR3 spans 14 amino acids. V trimming: 2 bases; J trimming: 7 bases; junction bases outside the gene matches: 4. Germline V gene data show CDR1 as SGHTA and CDR2 as FQGTGA. CDR3 in DNA: TGTGCCAGCAGCTTATGGCAGGGGGACGGGGAGCTGTTTTTT. Encoded protein: CASSLWQGDGELFF. The complete variable domain, with remaining parts taken from reference TRBV7-3 and TRBJ2-2, reads GAGVSQTPSNKVTEKGKYVELRCDPISGHTALYWYRQSLGQGPEFLIYFQGTGAADDSGLPNDRFFAVRPEGSVSTLKIQRTERGDSAVYLCASSLWQGDGELFFGEGSRLTVL.

V and J are TRBV6-2 or TRBV6-3 and TRBJ2-5, with D uncertain. The CDR3 length is 13 residues. Trimming removed 1 base from V and 5 bases from J, with 8 bases in between. Per the germline V gene, CDR1 is MNHEY and CDR2 is SVGEGT. CDR3 coding DNA: TGTGCCAGCAGTTACTTTACCGGGGAGACCCAGTACTTC. Translated, it gives CASSYFTGETQYF.

This chain connects TRBV18 to TRBJ2-7, with 8 bases aligning to TRBD1. Germline-derived CDR1 and CDR2 are KGHSH and LQKENI. This CDR3 has 13 amino acids. After removal of 2 bases from V and 3 bases from J, the junction contained 0 bases not matched to a gene. CDR3 nucleotide sequence: TGTGCCAGCTCACCAACAGGGGGCTACGAGCAGTACTTC. It is translated as CASSPTGGYEQYF.

This clone was recorded once. V is TRBV28 and J is TRBJ2-7; TRBD1 matches 8 bases. The CDR3 extends over 17 amino acids. The ends lost 3 bases at V and 5 bases at J; junction bases unmatched: 15. Germline V gene data show CDR1 as MDHEN and CDR2 as SYDVKM. The CDR3 region is CASSFPLIGQGTHEQYF. DNA of the CDR3: TGTGCCAGCAGTTTTCCACTAATCGGACAGGGCACCCACGAGCAGTACTTC.

This chain links TRBV6-5 with TRBJ2-5; 7 nucleotides match TRBD2. CDR3 length: 15 residues. Germline CDR1 is MNHEY and CDR2 is SVGAGI. V lost 2 bases to trimming and J lost 3 bases; unmatched junction nucleotides: 6. CDR3 in DNA: TGTGCCAGCAGTTACCTTAGCGCGGGAGAAGAGACCCAGTACTTC. This encodes CASSYLSAGEETQYF.